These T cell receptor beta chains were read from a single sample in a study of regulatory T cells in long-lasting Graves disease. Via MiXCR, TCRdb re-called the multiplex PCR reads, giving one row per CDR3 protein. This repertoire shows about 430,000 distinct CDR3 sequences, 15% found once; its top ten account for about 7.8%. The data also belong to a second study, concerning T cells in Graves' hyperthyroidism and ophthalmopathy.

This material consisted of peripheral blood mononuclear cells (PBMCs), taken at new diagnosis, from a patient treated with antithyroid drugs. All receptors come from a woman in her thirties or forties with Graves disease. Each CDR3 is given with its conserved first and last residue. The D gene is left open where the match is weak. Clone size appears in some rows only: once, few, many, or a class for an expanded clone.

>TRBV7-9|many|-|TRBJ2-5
CASSPRGGQTQETQYF
TGTGCCAGCAGCCCAAGAGGTGGTCAGACACAAGAGACCCAGTACTTC
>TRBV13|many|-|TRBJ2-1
CASSSILQSARRGNEQFF
TGTGCCAGCAGCTCCATTCTCCAGAGCGCCAGGCGAGGCAATGAGCAGTTCTTC
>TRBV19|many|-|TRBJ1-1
CASNLQGMNTEAFF
TGTGCCAGTAATTTACAGGGTATGAACACTGAAGCTTTCTTT
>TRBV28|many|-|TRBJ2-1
CASNPGVAYNEQFF
TGTGCCAGCAACCCGGGAGTAGCCTACAATGAGCAGTTCTTC
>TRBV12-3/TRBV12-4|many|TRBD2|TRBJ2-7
CASSWGGDEQYF
TGTGCCAGCAGTTGGGGAGGGGACGAGCAGTACTTC
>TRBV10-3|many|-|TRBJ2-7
CAIRTGESSYEQYF
TGTGCCATCAGGACAGGTGAAAGCTCCTACGAGCAGTACTTT
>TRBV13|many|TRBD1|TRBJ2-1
CASTGTDLYNEQFF
TGTGCCAGCACGGGGACAGATCTTTACAATGAGCAGTTCTTC
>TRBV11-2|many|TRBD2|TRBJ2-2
CASSPTSGRFGELFF
TGTGCCAGCAGCCCGACTAGCGGGAGATTCGGGGAGCTGTTTTTT
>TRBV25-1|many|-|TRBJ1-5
CASSDPTAGDQPQHF
TGTGCCAGCAGTGATCCGACAGCGGGCGATCAGCCCCAGCATTTT
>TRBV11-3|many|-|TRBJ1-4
CASSLVSRGSEKLFF
TGTGCCAGCAGCTTAGTATCTCGGGGATCCGAAAAACTGTTTTTT
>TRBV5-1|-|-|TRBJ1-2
CASRSDTANYGYTF
TGCGCCAGCAGATCGGACACCGCCAACTATGGCTACACCTTC
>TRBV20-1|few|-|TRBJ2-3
CSARLGTTDTQYF
TGCAGTGCTAGACTAGGGACCACAGATACGCAGTATTTT
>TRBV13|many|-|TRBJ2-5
CASKVGVETQYF
TGTGCCAGCAAAGTAGGGGTAGAGACCCAGTACTTC
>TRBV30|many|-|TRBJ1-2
CAWTPSNYGYTF
TGTGCCTGGACGCCCTCTAACTATGGCTACACCTTC
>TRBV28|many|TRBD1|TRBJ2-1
CASSERTGAPGEQFF
TGTGCCAGCAGCGAAAGGACAGGGGCCCCCGGTGAGCAGTTCTTC
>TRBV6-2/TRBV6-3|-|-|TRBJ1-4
CASRIPGANEKLFF
TGTGCCAGCAGGATCCCTGGGGCTAATGAAAAACTGTTTTTT
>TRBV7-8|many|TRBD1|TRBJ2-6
CASSLGTGGSGANVLTF
TGTGCCAGCAGCTTGGGGACAGGGGGCTCTGGGGCCAACGTCCTGACTTTC
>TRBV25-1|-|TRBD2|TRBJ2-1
CASSARGGRVSYNEQFF
TGTGCCAGCAGTGCGCGGGGCGGGAGGGTCTCCTACAATGAGCAGTTCTTC
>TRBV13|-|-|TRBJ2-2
CASKFGGTTGELFF
TGTGCCAGCAAATTTGGGGGCACCACCGGGGAGCTGTTTTTT
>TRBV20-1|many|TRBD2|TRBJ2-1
CSASAPPGLVRREQFF
TGCAGTGCTAGTGCCCCACCGGGACTAGTCCGACGCGAGCAGTTCTTC
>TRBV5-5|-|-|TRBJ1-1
CASSPRTRRENTEAFF
TGTGCCAGCAGCCCCCGGACCCGCCGGGAGAACACTGAAGCTTTCTTT
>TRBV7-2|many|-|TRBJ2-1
CASSLELGQFF
TGTGCCAGCAGCTTAGAGTTAGGGCAGTTCTTC
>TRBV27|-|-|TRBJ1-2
CASSPTAANYGYTF
TGTGCCAGCAGCCCGACAGCAGCTAACTATGGCTACACCTTC
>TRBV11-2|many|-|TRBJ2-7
CASSLGIDYEQYF
TGTGCCAGCAGCTTGGGTATCGACTACGAGCAGTACTTC
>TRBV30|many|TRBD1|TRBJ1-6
CAWKRTTGGKSPLHF
TGTGCCTGGAAGAGAACGACAGGGGGCAAATCACCCCTCCACTTT
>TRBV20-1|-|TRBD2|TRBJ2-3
CSAIPGLAFTDTQYF
TGCAGTGCTATACCGGGACTAGCGTTCACAGATACGCAGTATTTT
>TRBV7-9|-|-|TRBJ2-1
CASSPNNVEQFF
TGTGCCAGCAGCCCGAACAATGTGGAGCAGTTCTTC
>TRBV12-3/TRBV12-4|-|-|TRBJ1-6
CASRTGGFGYSYNSPLHF
TGTGCCAGCCGGACCGGAGGATTCGGTTACTCCTATAATTCACCCCTCCACTTT
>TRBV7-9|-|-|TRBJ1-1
CASSLAQSSTEAFF
TGTGCCAGCAGCTTAGCCCAAAGTTCCACTGAAGCTTTCTTT
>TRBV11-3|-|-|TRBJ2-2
CASNLRVAPGELFF
TGTGCCAGCAACCTACGGGTAGCTCCCGGGGAGCTGTTTTTT
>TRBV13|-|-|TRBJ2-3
CASSAPGTWGLPFTDTQYF
TGTGCCAGCAGCGCTCCTGGTACTTGGGGGCTACCCTTCACAGATACGCAGTATTTT
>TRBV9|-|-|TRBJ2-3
CASSEGGEYTDTQYF
TGTGCCAGCAGCGAGGGCGGAGAATACACAGATACGCAGTATTTT
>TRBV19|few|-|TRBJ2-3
CASSPPGGSGPRTDTQYF
TGTGCCAGTAGTCCACCTGGGGGCTCGGGACCGCGCACAGATACGCAGTATTTT
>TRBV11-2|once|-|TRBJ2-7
CASSLARLGRRYEQYF
TGTGCCAGCAGCTTAGCTCGTTTGGGCAGGAGGTACGAGCAGTACTTC
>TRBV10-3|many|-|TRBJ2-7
CAIRNSSYEQYF
TGTGCCATCAGAAACTCCTCCTACGAGCAGTACTTC
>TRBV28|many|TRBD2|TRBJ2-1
CASTTWREGLYNEQFF
TGTGCCAGCACCACTTGGCGGGAGGGCCTCTACAATGAGCAGTTCTTC
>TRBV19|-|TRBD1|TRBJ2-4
CASRQGLTNIQYF
TGTGCCAGCAGACAGGGGTTGACAAACATTCAGTACTTC
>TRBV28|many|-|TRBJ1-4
CAGRQSTNEKLFF
TGTGCCGGGAGACAATCAACTAATGAAAAACTGTTTTTT
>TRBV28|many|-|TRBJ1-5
CASRPLGGADQPQHF
TGTGCCAGCAGACCTCTGGGGGGGGCTGATCAGCCCCAGCATTTT
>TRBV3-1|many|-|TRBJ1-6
CASRPSGGSSYNSPLHF
TGTGCCAGCAGGCCGAGTGGGGGGAGCTCCTATAATTCACCCCTCCACTTT
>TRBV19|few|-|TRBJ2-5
CASSIDETQYF
TGTGCCAGTAGTATCGATGAGACCCAGTACTTC
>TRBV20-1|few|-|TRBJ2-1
CSARGNGVSSYNEQFF
TGCAGTGCTAGAGGAAACGGGGTGAGCTCCTACAATGAGCAGTTCTTC
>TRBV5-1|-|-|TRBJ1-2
CASSPGLQSNYGYTF
TGCGCCAGCAGCCCCGGACTTCAATCTAACTATGGCTACACCTTC
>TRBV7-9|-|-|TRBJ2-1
CASRTLSGRSSYNEQFF
TGTGCCAGCAGAACCCTTAGTGGACGGAGCTCCTACAATGAGCAGTTCTTC
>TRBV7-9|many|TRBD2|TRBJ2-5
CASSLNLAGGQETQYF
TGTGCCAGCAGCTTAAATCTAGCGGGAGGCCAAGAGACCCAGTACTTC
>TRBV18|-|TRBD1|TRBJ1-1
CASSPEGQGRTEAFF
TGTGCCAGCTCACCCGAGGGACAGGGGCGTACTGAAGCTTTCTTT
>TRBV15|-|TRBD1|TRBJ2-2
CATSSGQGWTGELFF
TGTGCCACCAGCTCAGGACAGGGTTGGACCGGGGAGCTGTTTTTT
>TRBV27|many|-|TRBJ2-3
CASSSQTSTDTQYF
TGTGCCAGCAGTTCACAAACTAGCACAGATACGCAGTATTTT
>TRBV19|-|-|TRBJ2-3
CASSLGLNSGGTDTQYF
TGTGCCAGTAGCCTAGGCCTCAATAGCGGAGGCACAGATACGCAGTATTTT